What follows describes a single T cell receptor (beta chain). These data belong to a study of blood T cell repertoires in COVID-19. Study information: Samples came from the United States, Italy and Spain, spanning acute and convalescent COVID-19. Sample material is recorded as cDNA or gDNA derived from T cells, B-cell-depleted T cells, or PBMCs.

Original handling: Cell counts per sample came from amplifying reference gene primers. Assay: immunoSEQ multiplex PCR; the TCRdb copy retains only in-frame clones and omits some. D and trimming come from the DNA, and the V and J calls and clone size come from that table. The sample holds roughly 190,000 clones; more than 70% are singletons and the top ten take 6.2%. This sequence originates from a woman aged 40 to 50 who had recovered from COVID-19. The sequencing sample was made of peripheral blood.

CDR3 loop: CASSISPGGRYEQYF. The DNA of the CDR3 is TGTGCCAGCAGTATATCACCAGGGGGTAGGTACGAGCAGTACTTC. The rearrangement links TRBV25-1 to TRBJ2-7, with 7 bases aligning to TRBD1. The CDR3 spans 15 residues. Trimming removed 5 bases from V and 4 bases from J; junction bases left unmatched: 11. The germline V gene has CDR1 MGHDK and CDR2 SYGVNS.